What follows are 28 T cell receptor beta chains derived from one specimen sequenced in a study of blood T cell repertoires in COVID-19. The protocol was immunoSEQ multiplex PCR, while the TCRdb copy is restricted to in-frame clones and leaves out a portion. The top ten hold 13% of the sample, which has roughly 120,000 clones, 85% seen once. The specimen sequenced was peripheral blood. These receptors all stem from a human donor in a cohort sampled during active COVID-19.

The chain recombines TRBV7-9 with TRBJ1-2, with 9 bases that match TRBD1. The CDR3 runs to 15 residues. Trimming removed 5 bases from V and 2 bases from J; junction bases left unmatched: 6. The germline CDR1 and CDR2 sequences are SEHNR and FQNEAQ (reference sequence). The DNA for the CDR3 is TGTGCCAGCAGCGGAGGACAGGGGCGAAACTATGGCTACACCTTC. Residues: CASSGGQGRNYGYTF.

The chain employs TRBV6-5 and TRBJ1-4; TRBD1 matches at 7 bases. There are 15 residues in the CDR3. Germline assignment: CDR1 MNHEY and CDR2 SVGAGI. Losses at the gene ends were 0 bases for V and 5 bases for J; bases not matched to a gene: 3. The CDR3: CASSYSGQLNEKLFF. The DNA for the CDR3 is TGTGCCAGCAGTTACTCGGGACAGCTGAATGAAAAACTGTTTTTT.

The chain joins TRBV4-1 to TRBJ2-1, with TRBD2 matching 8 bases. CDR3 length equals 16 residues. The trim removed 0 bases at V and 7 bases at J, leaving 8 bases unmatched. Looked up from germline, CDR1 is MGHRA and CDR2 is YSYEKL. The CDR3 DNA reads TGCGCCAGCAGCCAAGAACCGGGGGGGCCAGGGAATGAGCAGTTCTTC. Amino acid sequence: CASSQEPGGPGNEQFF.

This clone was recorded only once. The V gene is TRBV28, the J gene TRBJ1-2; TRBD1 matches at 8 bases. The junction had 7 bases not matched to a gene; V was cut back by 6 bases and J by 4 bases. The CDR3 contains 14 residues. CDR1 is MDHEN and CDR2 is SYDVKM in the germline V gene. The chain's CDR3 is CASRETGVSYGYTF. In nucleotides, the CDR3 is TGTGCCAGCAGAGAGACAGGGGTTTCCTATGGCTACACCTTC.

This clone was counted a few times. The CDR3 protein is CASSLVGAAFRYEQYF. The CDR3, as DNA: TGCGCCAGCAGCTTGGTTGGGGCCGCCTTTCGGTACGAGCAGTACTTC. The rearrangement uses TRBV5-1 and TRBJ2-7, with TRBD1 as a possible D gene (5 bases). This CDR3 is 16 amino acids long. Trimming left V 0 bases short and J 4 bases short, with 17 bases between. CDR1 is SGHRS, CDR2 YFSETQ, per germline.

The chain carries TRBV5-6 and TRBJ1-2; weak D call: TRBD1 (5 bases). Germline-derived CDR1 and CDR2 are SGHDT and YYEEEE. The CDR3 spans 14 residues. With 4 bases removed from V and 4 bases from J, the gap between germline ends came to 14 bases. CDR3: CASSTGGKGYGYTF. DNA of the CDR3: TGTGCCAGCAGCACCGGGGGGAAGGGCTATGGCTACACCTTC.

This chain links TRBV30 with TRBJ1-2, with D perhaps TRBD1 (5 bases). The ends were cut back, 3 bases at V and 1 base at J, with 12 bases in the middle. The germline CDR1 and CDR2 sequences are GTSNPN and SVGIG (reference sequence). The CDR3 has 14 amino acids. CDR3: CAWRVGRDNYGYTF. DNA for the CDR3: TGTGCCTGGAGGGTAGGCAGGGATAACTATGGCTACACCTTC.

The rearrangement uses TRBV19 and TRBJ1-1, with D tentatively TRBD1 (5 bases). V lost 1 base and J 3 bases, leaving 12 bases between the germline ends. Germline V gene data show CDR1 as LNHDA and CDR2 as SQIVND (reference sequence). The CDR3 length is 15 residues. This chain's CDR3 is CASSIGTGFYTEAFF. CDR3 DNA sequence: TGTGCCAGTAGTATAGGCACAGGCTTTTACACTGAAGCTTTCTTT.

V and J are TRBV5-1 and TRBJ1-3; 7 positions match TRBD1. This CDR3 region has 14 residues. V shed 4 bases, J shed 6 bases, and the junction held 7 bases outside the gene matches. From germline, CDR1 is SGHRS and CDR2 YFSETQ. CDR3: CASSPRQGVNTIYF. In DNA form, the CDR3 reads TGCGCCAGCAGCCCCCGACAGGGCGTAAACACCATATATTTT.

This chain connects TRBV15 to TRBJ2-3, with 8 bases lining up with TRBD2. The trim removed 1 base at V and 4 bases at J, leaving 10 bases unmatched. The CDR3 loop spans 17 amino acids. From germline, CDR1 is LNHNV and CDR2 YYDKDF (reference sequence). This CDR3 is CATSRAISGTSADTQYF. The CDR3 coding sequence is TGTGCCACCAGCAGAGCTATTAGCGGGACCTCCGCAGATACGCAGTATTTT.

The V gene is TRBV11-2, the J gene TRBJ1-2; 7 nucleotides align to TRBD1. CDR1 SGHAT and CDR2 FQNNGV come from the germline V gene. V trimming: 4 bases; J trimming: 5 bases; junction bases outside the gene matches: 7. This CDR3 region has 14 residues. As DNA, the CDR3 is TGTGCCAGCAGCTCCCGGGACAGCATGTATGGCTACACCTTC. As protein: CASSSRDSMYGYTF.

The count of this clone is one. The gene calls are TRBV7-2 and TRBJ2-1; unclear D gene. CDR3 length: 15 residues. Germline CDR1 SGHTA, CDR2 FQGNSA. Trimming took off 3 bases at V and 4 bases at J, with 13 bases between the two ends. CDR3 nucleotides: TGTGCCAGCAGCTTGACGGGTCTGAGATACAATGAGCAGTTCTTC. Protein product: CASSLTGLRYNEQFF.

V and J are TRBV4-3 and TRBJ2-3; TRBD2 aligns across 11 bases. Trimming took 1 base from V and 2 from J; bases not matched to a gene: 2. Germline CDR1 LGHNA, CDR2 YSLEER. This CDR3 comprises 16 residues. CDR3 nucleotide sequence: TGCGCCAGCAGCCAAGGACTAGCGGGGAACACAGATACGCAGTATTTT. Translation: CASSQGLAGNTDTQYF.

The chain joins TRBV7-2 to TRBJ1-1; D is unresolved. Germline V CDR1 and CDR2: SGHTA, FQGNSA. The CDR3 is 15 amino acids. The V and J ends lost 1 base and 5 bases respectively, with 14 bases between them. CDR3 amino acids: CASSLDGRGKTEAFF. The CDR3 DNA reads as TGTGCCAGCAGCTTAGATGGCCGAGGGAAGACTGAAGCTTTCTTT.

The genes are TRBV2 and TRBJ1-6; 9 positions agree with TRBD1. Germline V gene data show CDR1 as SNHLY and CDR2 as FYNNEI. Trimming cost V 1 base and J 6 bases; bases outside gene matches: 4. There are 16 residues in the CDR3. CDR3 protein: CASSEVRGQGNSPLHF. As DNA, the CDR3 is TGTGCCAGCAGTGAAGTTAGGGGACAGGGTAATTCACCCCTCCACTTT.

Only a few counts were recorded for this clone. Here the CDR3 DNA reads TGTGCCAGTGGAGGGCCGAACATTCAGTACTTC. The encoded protein is CASGGPNIQYF. V gene TRBV6-5 combines with J gene TRBJ2-4, with D maybe TRBD2 (6 bases). V was shortened by 9 bases and J by 7 bases, with 10 bases between the two germline ends. Germline CDR1 reads MNHEY; CDR2 reads SVGAGI. CDR3 length: 11 amino acids.

The chain combines TRBV19 with TRBJ1-1, with D maybe TRBD1 (6 bases). V lost 7 bases to trimming and J lost 7 bases, with 19 bases between them. This CDR3 contains 14 residues. Germline-derived CDR1 and CDR2 are LNHDA and SQIVND (reference sequence). The CDR3, as DNA: TGTGCCAGTACCCAGGGGCTCCCTTTCGGTGAAGCTTTCTTT. Translated, it gives CASTQGLPFGEAFF.

Here the CDR3 reads CASSLEAGGHNEQFF. The CDR3 bases are TGTGCCAGCAGCTTAGAGGCGGGGGGACATAATGAGCAGTTCTTC. The chain couples TRBV11-3 to TRBJ2-1, with 8 bases aligning to TRBD2. Germline assignment: CDR1 SGHNT and CDR2 YENEEA. CDR3 length equals 15 residues. V shed 0 bases, J shed 7 bases, and the junction held 5 bases outside the gene matches. Full variable domain (outside the CDR3, taken from reference TRBV11-3 and TRBJ2-1): EAGVVQSPRYKIIEKKQPVAFWCNPISGHNTLYWYLQNLGQGPELLIRYENEEAVDDSQLPKDRFSAERLKGVDSTLKIQPAELGDSAVYLCASSLEAGGHNEQFFGPGTRLTVL.

The chain has TRBV7-2 and TRBJ2-3; 9 nucleotides line up with TRBD2. Germline loops: CDR1 SGHTA, CDR2 FQGNSA. V gave up 1 base and J gave up 6 bases; unmatched junction bases: 2. This CDR3 comprises 14 residues. The CDR3 DNA reads as TGTGCCAGCAGCTTAGGGCTAGCGGGGGATACGCAGTATTTT. Translating gives CASSLGLAGDTQYF.

V and J are TRBV19 and TRBJ1-5; D is uncertain. The length of the CDR3 is 16 residues. Germline CDR1 and CDR2: LNHDA and SQIVND (reference sequence). Between the trimmed V and J ends, which lost 5 bases and 1 base, there was a span of 15 bases. The CDR3 loop reads CASSVNEIRSNQPQHF. CDR3 nucleotide sequence: TGTGCCAGTAGTGTCAACGAGATTCGGAGCAATCAGCCCCAGCATTTT.

This rearrangement joins TRBV5-1 to TRBJ1-2; D remains unclear. The CDR3 length is 13 residues. V was trimmed by 4 bases and J by 8 bases, leaving 15 bases between them. Germline CDR1 SGHRS, CDR2 YFSETQ. CDR3: CASSRQANGGYTF. The CDR3 DNA reads as TGCGCCAGCAGCCGCCAGGCTAATGGAGGCTACACCTTC.

The V and J genes are TRBV6-1 and TRBJ2-1, with 7 positions matching TRBD2. CDR1 is MNHNS and CDR2 is SASEGT in the germline V gene. Unmatched junction bases numbered 8, after V lost 3 bases and J lost 3 bases. This CDR3 region has 16 residues. CDR3 loop: CASSDPLAEFYNEQFF. DNA for the CDR3: TGTGCCAGCAGTGATCCTCTAGCGGAGTTCTACAATGAGCAGTTCTTC.

The V and J genes are TRBV5-8 and TRBJ1-5, with D perhaps TRBD1 (6 bases). Trimming took off 4 bases at V and 4 bases at J, with 12 bases between the two ends. Germline loops: CDR1 SGHTS, CDR2 YDEGEE. This CDR3 has 14 amino acids. CDR3 DNA sequence: TGTGCCAGCAGCCCCGGGACATTTAATCAGCCCCAGCATTTT. Translated: CASSPGTFNQPQHF.

The chain recombines TRBV5-4 with TRBJ2-1, with unresolved D. V was pared by 1 base and J by 3 bases, with 8 bases between. This CDR3 is built from 14 residues. Germline V gene data show CDR1 as SGHNT and CDR2 as YYREEE (reference sequence). The CDR3 region is CASSLSVGYNEQFF. CDR3 in DNA: TGTGCCAGCAGCTTGAGCGTAGGCTACAATGAGCAGTTCTTC.

This chain joins TRBV4-3 and TRBJ2-4; D remains unclear. CDR1 and CDR2 (germline): LGHNA, YSLEER. This CDR3 is 15 amino acids long. Trimming cost V 1 base and J 1 base, with 8 bases left between them. In DNA, the CDR3 is TGCGCCAGCAGCCAAGTGATCGGGGCCAAAAACATTCAGTACTTC. Its protein is CASSQVIGAKNIQYF.

V and J are TRBV9 and TRBJ2-2; 14 positions agree with TRBD2. The germline V gene encodes CDR1 SGDLS and CDR2 YYNGEE. Germline trimming cut 4 bases from V and 0 bases from J; bases unmatched to any gene: 2. The length of the CDR3 is 17 residues. The CDR3 DNA follows: TGTGCCAGCAGCCCGGGACTAGCGGGGGCGAACACCGGGGAGCTGTTTTTT. This codes for CASSPGLAGANTGELFF.

The rearrangement links TRBV11-2 to TRBJ1-1; D possibly corresponds to TRBD1 (5 bases). V was pared by 4 bases and J by 0 bases, with 9 bases between. The germline V gene encodes CDR1 SGHAT and CDR2 FQNNGV. This CDR3 region has 14 residues. The CDR3 DNA sequence: TGTGCCAGCAGCTCCCAGACAGTGAACACTGAAGCTTTCTTT. Protein product: CASSSQTVNTEAFF.

V is TRBV15 and J is TRBJ2-7, with a tentative D call TRBD2 (6 bases). The CDR3 is 11 residues long. Germline CDR1 is LNHNV and CDR2 is YYDKDF (reference sequence). V shed 3 bases and J shed 6 bases, with 6 bases lying between them. The CDR3: CATSRGGEQYF. The DNA of the CDR3 is TGTGCCACCAGCAGGGGAGGCGAGCAGTACTTC.